The rows below give T cell receptor beta chains drawn from one sample of a study of identical twins. MiXCR was run by TCRdb on the 5' RACE reads, yielding one entry per CDR3 protein. The repertoire includes approximately 530,000 distinct CDR3 sequences, about a fifth of them detected once, and more than 0.4% sits in the top ten. The same data also contributed to another study, on yellow fever vaccine responses in identical twins.

Input material: CD4+ T cells sorted from blood. The receptors were sampled from a woman aged 18-29 years in good health. CDR3s include the opening cysteine and the closing phenylalanine or tryptophan. The D gene is left open where the match is weak. Where a row states a size, it is once, few, many or the class of an expanded clone; other rows omit it.

J,V,size,D,CDR3,DNA
TRBJ2-3,TRBV5-1,many,-,CASSSGDTQYF,TGTGCCAGCTCCAGCGGAGATACGCAGTATTTT
TRBJ2-3,TRBV27,-,-,CASSLSNGNTDTQYF,TGTGCCAGCAGTTTATCGAACGGGAACACAGATACGCAGTATTTT
TRBJ2-7,TRBV4-1,few,TRBD2,CASSHPTSGSSYEQYF,TGCGCCAGCAGCCACCCGACTAGCGGGTCTTCCTACGAGCAGTACTTC
TRBJ2-2,TRBV12-3/TRBV12-4,many,-,CASSPDSGRNTGELFF,TGTGCCAGCAGTCCGGACAGCGGGCGGAACACCGGGGAGCTGTTTTTT
TRBJ2-5,TRBV20-1,many,TRBD2,CSASLAGAETQYF,TGCAGTGCTAGCCTAGCGGGAGCGGAGACCCAGTACTTC
TRBJ1-6,TRBV12-3/TRBV12-4,-,-,CASSLTAGYNSPLHF,TGTGCCAGCAGTTTAACGGCAGGATATAATTCACCCCTCCACTTT
TRBJ2-4,TRBV5-6,-,TRBD1,CASSLGTGALAKNIQYF,TGTGCCAGCAGCTTAGGGACAGGGGCTTTAGCCAAAAACATTCAGTACTTC
TRBJ1-2,TRBV15,-,-,CATSRQGYGYTF,TGTGCCACCAGCAGACAGGGATACGGCTACACCTTC
TRBJ2-1,TRBV5-1,few,-,CASSLAAGAGPYNEQFF,TGCGCCAGCAGCTTGGCTGCGGGGGCCGGACCATACAATGAGCAGTTCTTC
TRBJ2-7,TRBV12-3/TRBV12-4,many,-,CASSNRERNEQYF,TGTGCCAGCAGCAACAGGGAGAGGAACGAGCAGTACTTC
TRBJ2-1,TRBV10-2,-,TRBD2,CASSESKGTSGRRSYNEQFF,TGCGCCAGCAGTGAGTCGAAGGGGACTAGCGGGAGGAGGTCCTACAATGAGCAGTTCTTC
TRBJ2-5,TRBV10-3,few,TRBD1,CAISGTGGTETQYF,TGTGCCATCAGTGGGACAGGGGGCACTGAAACCCAGTACTTC
TRBJ2-1,TRBV3-1,few,TRBD1,CASSQVRTGPYNEQFF,TGTGCCAGCAGCCAAGTGAGGACAGGGCCATACAATGAGCAGTTCTTC
TRBJ1-1,TRBV12-3/TRBV12-4,few,-,CASSVRRGPTLNTEAFF,TGTGCCAGCAGCGTCCGTAGGGGACCGACTTTGAACACTGAAGCTTTCTTT
TRBJ2-1,TRBV25-1,-,-,CASSESGVYNEQFF,TGTGCCAGCAGTGAATCCGGGGTTTACAATGAGCAGTTCTTC
TRBJ2-3,TRBV7-9,-,-,CASSLTPPRYF,TGTGCCAGCAGCTTAACCCCTCCCCGGTATTTT
TRBJ2-5,TRBV12-3/TRBV12-4,few,TRBD1,CASTTGGRETQYF,TGTGCCAGTACTACAGGGGGCCGAGAGACCCAGTACTTC
TRBJ2-3,TRBV7-9,few,-,CASSLAPLDTQYF,TGTGCCAGCAGCTTAGCCCCCCTCGATACGCAGTATTTT
TRBJ2-5,TRBV6-5,-,-,CASSYSNEVETQYF,TGTGCCAGCAGTTACTCGAATGAGGTAGAGACCCAGTACTTC
TRBJ1-2,TRBV6-5,many,-,CASSYNPLAANYGYTF,TGTGCCAGCAGTTACAACCCGCTGGCAGCTAACTATGGCTACACCTTC
TRBJ1-5,TRBV7-6,-,-,CAQTGYSNQPQHF,TGTGCTCAGACCGGCTATAGCAATCAGCCCCAGCATTTT
TRBJ2-1,TRBV5-1,-,-,CASSVRPGSYNEQFF,TGCGCCAGCAGCGTACGGCCAGGGTCCTACAATGAGCAGTTCTTC
TRBJ1-2,TRBV11-2,-,-,CASTPTGLSYGYTF,TGTGCCAGCACCCCCACGGGCCTCTCCTATGGCTACACCTTC
TRBJ1-6,TRBV28,-,-,CASTTPAGPGSPLHF,TGTGCCAGCACCACCCCGGCAGGTCCAGGTTCACCCCTCCACTTT
TRBJ2-1,TRBV29-1,few,-,CSVGLAGPGGDEQFF,TGCAGCGTTGGGCTAGCGGGACCAGGGGGCGATGAGCAGTTCTTC
TRBJ2-1,TRBV11-1,many,TRBD2,CASTSMWGGNEQFF,TGTGCCAGCACCTCCATGTGGGGAGGGAATGAGCAGTTCTTC
TRBJ2-6,TRBV12-3/TRBV12-4,-,-,CASSFLVAGANVLTF,TGTGCCAGCAGTTTTTTGGTAGCTGGGGCCAACGTCCTGACTTTC
TRBJ2-6,TRBV10-3,-,-,CAISGGGTGANVLTF,TGTGCCATCAGTGGAGGGGGTACTGGGGCCAACGTCCTGACTTTC
TRBJ2-1,TRBV6-1,-,TRBD2,CASSRGLAGRSSYNEQFF,TGTGCCAGCAGCCGGGGACTAGCGGGAAGGAGCTCCTACAATGAGCAGTTCTTC
TRBJ1-5,TRBV6-5,few,-,CASSYSGVSNQPQHF,TGTGCCAGCAGTTACAGCGGGGTTAGCAATCAGCCCCAGCATTTT
TRBJ1-1,TRBV28,few,-,CASSLTGVFAAFF,TGTGCCAGCAGTTTAACGGGGGTTTTTGCCGCTTTCTTT
TRBJ1-3,TRBV29-1,-,-,CSVWTASGNTIYF,TGCAGCGTGTGGACAGCGTCTGGAAACACCATATATTTT
TRBJ2-2,TRBV7-8,many,TRBD2,CASSPRTSGSSSTGELFF,TGTGCCAGCAGCCCCCGGACTAGCGGGAGTTCGAGCACCGGGGAGCTGTTTTTT
TRBJ2-1,TRBV20-1,-,-,CSARRTETYNEQFF,TGCAGTGCTAGACGGACAGAGACCTACAATGAGCAGTTCTTC
TRBJ2-5,TRBV12-3/TRBV12-4,many,TRBD1,CASRPGTGGQETQYF,TGTGCCAGCAGACCCGGGACAGGGGGGCAAGAGACCCAGTACTTC
TRBJ2-6,TRBV5-1,-,TRBD2,CASSAVAGDSGANVLTF,TGCGCCAGCAGCGCAGTAGCGGGAGACTCTGGGGCCAACGTCCTGACTTTC
TRBJ2-3,TRBV5-4,-,TRBD1,CASSLRLGQGADTQYF,TGTGCCAGCAGCCTTAGGTTGGGACAGGGAGCAGATACGCAGTATTTT
TRBJ1-1,TRBV10-3,-,-,CAIGRGDTEAFF,TGTGCCATCGGACGAGGGGATACTGAAGCTTTCTTT
TRBJ2-4,TRBV12-3/TRBV12-4,-,TRBD1,CASSDRGPNIQYF,TGTGCCAGCAGCGACAGGGGGCCCAACATTCAGTACTTC
TRBJ2-2,TRBV3-1,few,TRBD2,CASSQDIAGGPRRELFF,TGTGCCAGCAGCCAAGATATAGCGGGGGGGCCGAGGAGGGAGCTGTTTTTT
TRBJ2-1,TRBV7-9,many,-,CASSLAAYNEQFF,TGTGCCAGCAGCTTAGCAGCTTACAATGAGCAGTTCTTC
TRBJ1-2,TRBV11-2,-,-,CASSLGPRENYGYTF,TGTGCCAGCAGCTTAGGTCCCCGGGAGAACTATGGCTACACCTTC
TRBJ2-7,TRBV5-1,once,-,CASSPSGTLLYEQYF,TGCGCCAGCAGCCCGTCCGGGACACTGCTATACGAGCAGTACTTC
TRBJ2-1,TRBV5-1,few,TRBD1,CASSLPGGSIYNEQFF,TGCGCCAGCAGCTTACCAGGGGGCTCGATCTACAATGAGCAGTTCTTC
TRBJ2-5,TRBV6-5,few,TRBD1,CASSSDRGGTQYF,TGTGCCAGCAGTTCCGACAGGGGGGGGACCCAGTACTTC
TRBJ2-1,TRBV10-2,-,-,CASSWDSPRLGEQFF,TGCGCCAGCAGTTGGGACTCCCCTAGGCTTGGTGAGCAGTTCTTC
TRBJ2-1,TRBV7-3,few,TRBD2,CASSLTLAAEQFF,TGTGCCAGCAGCTTAACACTAGCGGCTGAGCAGTTCTTC
TRBJ2-1,TRBV20-1,few,-,CSARAIGRDNSYNEQFF,TGCAGTGCTAGAGCTATTGGCCGGGACAACTCCTACAATGAGCAGTTCTTC
TRBJ1-3,TRBV20-1,-,TRBD1,CSARPGQGSNTIYF,TGCAGTGCTCGGCCGGGACAGGGTTCGAACACCATATATTTT
TRBJ2-1,TRBV7-6,-,-,CASRRTAGGYNEQFF,TGTGCCAGTCGGAGGACGGCGGGTGGCTACAATGAGCAGTTCTTC
TRBJ1-6,TRBV12-3/TRBV12-4,few,-,CASRPQGQNSPLHF,TGTGCCAGCAGGCCCCAGGGGCAGAATTCACCCCTCCACTTT
TRBJ2-2,TRBV5-1,once,TRBD1,CASSTGTGDTGELFF,TGCGCCAGCAGCACCGGGACAGGAGACACCGGGGAGCTGTTTTTT
TRBJ2-5,TRBV29-1,few,-,CSVGRGLGETQYF,TGCAGCGTGGGCAGGGGTCTTGGGGAGACCCAGTACTTC
TRBJ1-2,TRBV12-3/TRBV12-4,-,-,CASSFGGEGYTF,TGTGCCAGCAGTTTTGGCGGAGAGGGCTACACCTTC
TRBJ2-7,TRBV7-6,-,TRBD1,CASSLGGDRAPPAAYEQYF,TGTGCCAGCAGCTTAGGGGGGGACAGGGCCCCCCCCGCGGCCTACGAGCAGTACTTC